These 27 T cell receptor beta chains were all obtained from the same sample, sequenced in a study of blood T cell repertoires in COVID-19. TCRdb's copy holds only in-frame clones and misses some; the assay was immunoSEQ multiplex PCR. The sample has approximately 670,000 clones; over 80% are singletons. The specimen was peripheral blood. The receptors shown here come from a woman in her late teens or twenties with acute or convalescent COVID-19.

The gene calls are TRBV5-5 and TRBJ2-1, with 7 bases identical to TRBD2. The CDR3 covers 16 residues. The junction had 11 bases not matched to a gene; V was cut back by 4 bases and J by 4 bases. The germline CDR1 and CDR2 sequences are SGHKS and YYEKEE (reference sequence). CDR3 protein: CASSRPGLRAYNEQFF. The DNA for the CDR3 is TGTGCCAGCAGCCGCCCGGGACTAAGGGCATACAATGAGCAGTTCTTC.

The V gene is TRBV30, the J gene TRBJ2-1; tentatively, D is TRBD2 (6 bases). V was trimmed by 8 bases and J by 7 bases, leaving 18 bases between them. Germline V CDR1 and CDR2: GTSNPN, SVGIG (reference sequence). CDR3 size: 13 residues. The CDR3, as DNA: TGTGCCCGCCCCGGAGGGCCCTCGAATGAGCAGTTCTTC. As protein: CARPGGPSNEQFF.

The chain links TRBV28 to TRBJ1-1; 7 bases align to TRBD1. Per germline, CDR1 MDHEN and CDR2 SYDVKM. V shed 3 bases and J 6 bases; nucleotides not matched to a gene: 4. This CDR3 is 13 amino acids long. CDR3 loop: CASSFRGGAEAFF. The CDR3 DNA is TGTGCCAGCAGTTTTCGAGGGGGCGCTGAAGCTTTCTTT.

Written as DNA, the CDR3 is TGTGCCAGCAGTTTAGTATACGAGCAGTACTTC. Encoded protein: CASSLVYEQYF. The V call is TRBV2, the J call TRBJ2-7; D ambiguous. V was shortened by 5 bases and J by 4 bases, with 6 bases between the two germline ends. CDR3 length: 11 residues. Germline V gene sequence: CDR1 SNHLY, CDR2 FYNNEI.

The V call is TRBV27, the J call TRBJ1-6; D perhaps matches TRBD1 (6 bases). Trimming cost V 5 bases and J 10 bases, with 18 bases left between them. Germline CDR1 and CDR2: MNHEY and SMNVEV (reference sequence). CDR3 length equals 15 residues. The CDR3 region has the DNA TGTGCCAGCAGTACGAACAGGGTTTTAGGGTCACCCCTCCACTTT. Translated: CASSTNRVLGSPLHF.

This clone was picked up a small number of times. The CDR3 bases are TGTGCCAGCAGCGATCACACAGGGAATCAGCCCCAGCATTTT. It is translated as CASSDHTGNQPQHF. The J gene is TRBJ1-5, the V gene TRBV5-5, with a possible D match to TRBD1 (6 bases). The germline V and J ends were trimmed by 4 bases and 4 bases, with 12 bases remaining between them. From germline, CDR1 is SGHKS and CDR2 YYEKEE (reference sequence). The CDR3 is 14 amino acids.

A note on this clone: This CDR3 is also generated by other DNA sequences in the sample. The rearrangement uses TRBV20-1 and TRBJ2-7, with D tentatively TRBD1 (6 bases). This CDR3 has 11 amino acids. Trimming stripped 2 bases from V and 5 bases from J, with 7 bases between. Germline V lookup: CDR1 DFQATT, CDR2 SNEGSKA (reference sequence). CDR3 protein: CSARTGNEQYF. CDR3 nucleotide sequence: TGCAGTGCTAGAACAGGGAACGAGCAGTACTTC.

This clone was seen only once. V usage is TRBV5-4 and J usage is TRBJ1-2, with 7 bases fitting TRBD1. The V gene's germline CDR1 is SGHNT and CDR2 YYREEE (reference sequence). The CDR3 extends over 12 amino acids. J lost 8 bases, V lost 10 bases, and 11 bases had no gene match. CDR3 amino acids: CALTGGTEGYTF. The CDR3 DNA reads as TGTGCCCTGACTGGGGGGACAGAGGGCTACACCTTC.

The table lists this clone with a count of one. V is TRBV19 and J is TRBJ2-4; no definite D call. There are 17 residues in the CDR3. The V and J ends lost 4 bases and 0 bases respectively, with 16 bases between them. Germline-derived CDR1 and CDR2 are LNHDA and SQIVND (reference sequence). CDR3 loop: CASSTEPMTIAKNIQYF. The CDR3 nucleotides read TGTGCCAGTAGTACAGAACCCATGACAATAGCCAAAAACATTCAGTACTTC.

The chain uses TRBV19 and TRBJ2-7, with a tentative D call TRBD2 (6 bases). Trimming removed 3 bases at V and 2 bases at J, with 11 bases between. CDR1 is LNHDA, CDR2 SQIVND, per germline (reference sequence). There are 14 residues in the CDR3. CDR3 sequence: CASSIGGMTYEQYF. CDR3 nucleotide sequence: TGTGCCAGTAGTATTGGGGGGATGACCTACGAGCAGTACTTC.

Only one count was recorded for this clone. This sequence joins TRBV12-3 or TRBV12-4 and TRBJ2-7, with D hard to call. The CDR3 spans 13 residues. Trimming removed 3 bases from V and 0 bases from J, with 6 bases in between. CDR3 sequence reads: CASSLGISYEQYF. CDR3 sequence (DNA): TGTGCCAGCAGTTTGGGCATCTCCTACGAGCAGTACTTC.

V and J are TRBV25-1 and TRBJ1-4; 9 nucleotides match TRBD1. Unmatched junction bases numbered 7, after V lost 4 bases and J lost 7 bases. The CDR3 totals 15 residues. Germline V CDR1 and CDR2: MGHDK, SYGVNS. The chain's CDR3 is CASSGGQGIGEKLFF. CDR3 coding DNA: TGTGCCAGCAGTGGGGGACAGGGTATTGGTGAAAAACTGTTTTTT.

The chain recombines TRBV6-5 with TRBJ1-2; D is undetermined. This CDR3 is built from 14 residues. The V end lost 3 bases, the J end lost 2 bases, and 10 bases lay between the germline ends. The germline gives CDR1 MNHEY, CDR2 SVGAGI. The CDR3 sequence is CASSYGQTNYGYTF. In DNA form, the CDR3 reads TGTGCCAGCAGTTATGGGCAGACAAACTATGGCTACACCTTC.

This rearrangement joins TRBV7-4 to TRBJ1-3; 10 nucleotides match TRBD1. Per germline, CDR1 SGHVT and CDR2 SQSDAQ. The CDR3 sequence is 16 residues long. V gave up 5 bases and J gave up 4 bases; unmatched junction bases: 8. The CDR3 protein is CASSIRQGAPGNTIYF. In DNA, the CDR3 is TGTGCCAGCAGCATTAGACAGGGGGCGCCGGGAAACACCATATATTTT.

This chain links TRBV9 with TRBJ2-3; D is unresolved. V lost 0 bases and J lost 5, with 7 bases in between. The V gene's germline CDR1 is SGDLS and CDR2 YYNGEE. The CDR3 has 13 amino acids. CDR3: CASSVGGVDTQYF. The CDR3 DNA reads as TGTGCCAGCAGCGTAGGAGGAGTAGATACGCAGTATTTT. Based on the CDR3 plus reference TRBV9 and TRBJ2-3, the full variable domain is DSGVTQTPKHLITATGQRVTLRCSPRSGDLSVYWYQQSLDQGLQFLIQYYNGEERAKGNILERFSAQQFPDLHSELNLSSLELGDSALYFCASSVGGVDTQYFGPGTRLTVL.

The chain is built from TRBV6-5 and TRBJ2-7; 9 bases match TRBD1. The J segment lost 5 bases and the V segment lost 6 bases, leaving 8 bases of the junction unmatched. CDR1 and CDR2 from the germline V gene are MNHEY and SVGAGI. The CDR3 has 14 residues. CDR3 protein: CASSRDRVVHEQYF. The CDR3 region has the DNA TGTGCCAGCAGCCGGGACAGGGTCGTCCACGAGCAGTACTTC.

This clone was seen only once. This sample also contains other DNA sequences that code for the same CDR3. CDR3 nucleotide sequence: TGTGCCAGCAACCGGGGTGGGACTGAAGCTTTCTTT. It codes for CASNRGGTEAFF. The J gene is TRBJ1-1, the V gene TRBV6-5; no clear D gene. Germline lookup yields CDR1 MNHEY and CDR2 SVGAGI. The length of the CDR3 is 12 residues. The V and J ends lost 7 bases and 5 bases respectively, with 11 bases between them.

This clone was observed once. The DNA of the CDR3 is TGTGCCAGCAGCTTTGTTGGAGCCAACTATGGCTACACCTTC. Its translation is CASSFVGANYGYTF. The rearrangement uses TRBV5-4 and TRBJ1-2, with D unresolved. Germline V gene sequence: CDR1 SGHNT, CDR2 YYREEE (reference sequence). The CDR3 sequence is 14 residues long. V lost 2 bases, J lost 2 bases, and 10 bases lay in between.

This clone has a single count. V and J are TRBV18 and TRBJ1-5; 7 nucleotides align to TRBD1. The CDR3 consists of 14 residues. CDR1 KGHSH and CDR2 LQKENI come from the germline V gene. V shed 6 bases, J shed 5 bases, and the junction held 7 bases outside the gene matches. This CDR3 reads CASSSTGEDQPQHF. CDR3 DNA sequence: TGTGCCAGCTCGTCCACAGGGGAGGATCAGCCCCAGCATTTT.

This sequence joins TRBV5-8 and TRBJ2-2; 8 bases are shared with TRBD1. CDR1 is SGHTS, CDR2 YDEGEE, per germline. J gave up 6 bases and V 4 bases, and 5 bases lay outside the gene matches. The CDR3 has 14 residues. This CDR3 is CASSGGQVPGELFF. The CDR3 coding sequence is TGTGCCAGCAGCGGGGGACAGGTCCCCGGGGAGCTGTTTTTT.

This chain uses TRBV3-1 (or the pseudogene TRBV3-2) with TRBJ2-4; a possible D gene is TRBD2 (6 bases). This CDR3 has 20 residues. Germline values: CDR1 LGHDT, CDR2 YNNKEL (reference sequence). V was shortened by 4 bases and J by 3 bases, with 28 bases between the two germline ends. CDR3 sequence reads: CASSPKDYLPRVGGKNIQYF. As DNA, the CDR3 is TGTGCCAGCAGCCCGAAGGACTACCTCCCCAGGGTAGGTGGCAAAAACATTCAGTACTTC.

This clone came up a few times. This sequence joins TRBV9 and TRBJ1-2; D is unclear. The CDR3 length is 15 residues. V lost 6 bases, J lost 5 bases, and 20 bases lay in between. From germline, CDR1 is SGDLS and CDR2 YYNGEE. The CDR3 nucleotides read TGTGCCAGCACCCCGGACTTTACTTTTGGATATGGCTACACCTTC. Encoded protein: CASTPDFTFGYGYTF.

The V gene is TRBV27, the J gene TRBJ1-4; a possible D gene is TRBD1 (6 bases). The CDR3 length is 15 residues. Deletions cut 3 bases from V and 3 bases from J, with 11 bases between. From germline, CDR1 is MNHEY and CDR2 SMNVEV (reference sequence). In DNA form, the CDR3 reads TGTGCCAGCAGTTTGGGGGGGCGTTCTAATGAAAAACTGTTTTTT. It specifies CASSLGGRSNEKLFF.

This chain uses TRBV19 with TRBJ1-2; TRBD1 agrees at 12 bases. CDR1 is LNHDA and CDR2 is SQIVND in the germline V gene (reference sequence). The CDR3 runs to 14 residues. The ends lost 4 bases at V and 7 bases at J; junction bases unmatched: 4. CDR3 sequence: CASSRDRGQSGYTF. The CDR3 DNA sequence: TGTGCCAGTAGTAGGGACAGGGGGCAGAGTGGCTACACCTTC.

This clone was found once. This chain links TRBV9 with TRBJ2-1; 9 positions agree with TRBD1. The CDR3 contains 16 residues. Per the germline V gene, CDR1 is SGDLS and CDR2 is YYNGEE. Trimming removed 1 base from V and 2 bases from J; junction bases left unmatched: 4. The CDR3 sequence: CASSVRGQGPYNEQFF. CDR3 nucleotide sequence: TGTGCCAGCAGCGTAAGGGGACAGGGCCCCTACAATGAGCAGTTCTTC. The complete variable domain, with remaining parts taken from reference TRBV9 and TRBJ2-1, reads DSGVTQTPKHLITATGQRVTLRCSPRSGDLSVYWYQQSLDQGLQFLIQYYNGEERAKGNILERFSAQQFPDLHSELNLSSLELGDSALYFCASSVRGQGPYNEQFFGPGTRLTVL.

The chain carries TRBV7-2 and TRBJ1-1, with a tentative D call TRBD1 (5 bases). The CDR3 is 16 amino acids. Trimming cost V 4 bases and J 5 bases, with 20 bases left between them. The germline gives CDR1 SGHTA, CDR2 FQGNSA. The CDR3 nucleotides read TGTGCCAGCAGCTCCCGCCCCCCAGGGAAGAGGACTGAAGCTTTCTTT. It yields the protein CASSSRPPGKRTEAFF.

This chain links TRBV9 with TRBJ1-2; TRBD1 agrees at 7 bases. CDR1 SGDLS and CDR2 YYNGEE come from the germline V gene. Losses at the gene ends were 0 bases for V and 2 bases for J; bases not matched to a gene: 4. This CDR3 spans 15 amino acids. CDR3 sequence (DNA): TGTGCCAGCAGCGTAGCCCCGACAGGGAACTATGGCTACACCTTC. Protein sequence: CASSVAPTGNYGYTF.